A single T cell receptor (beta chain) is shown here with its context. What antigen it recognizes has not been identified. Nothing much larger sits one base from this clone, and base qualities are not available. The sample is drawn from a study of early T cells in non-severe SARS-CoV-2 infection (dated by TCRdb to the early 2020s). Background for the entire study: Because TCR sequencing relied on bulk RNA taken from unsorted whole blood, pairing of alpha and beta chains was not possible. The paper as a whole reports these results and caveats: Matching against VDJdb was skewed toward anti-spike CD8 responses, likely underestimated virus-specific expansions, and missed private and CD4 specificities.

V is trimmed back by 6 bases and J by 0 bases, and the junction contains 5 bases that no gene match accounts for. CDR1 and CDR2 are drawn from the germline V gene: MNHEY, SVGAGI. The CDR3 spans 16 residues, from the cysteine through the phenylalanine. Only the CDR3 region is kept as DNA, spanning 48 bases read in frame from base 1. Library preparation employed 5' RACE. TCRdb lists the instrument as NextSeq 500. Unique molecular identifiers were attached to individual cDNA molecules in the TCR library protocol so that sequencing error and PCR bias could be corrected. Both TCR alpha and beta chains were sequenced, and tight co-correlation was observed between alpha and beta sequence abundances in each sample. Processing in the source paper ran as follows. Decombinator V4 was used to annotate the V gene, J gene and CDR3 of the TCR sequences. Expanded TCRs were defined as changing significantly between any two time points under a Poisson model with p below 0.0001. TCR abundances were normalised to the total number of TCRs sequenced per sample and were expressed as counts per million. TRAV1-2 paired with TRAJ12, TRAJ20 or TRAJ33 defined MAIT TCRs, while TRAV10 paired with TRAJ18 defined iNKT TCRs. VDJdb, accessed on 1 November 2021, was searched for TCRs annotated for CMV, EBV and SARS-CoV-2, and TCRs annotated for more than one antigen were excluded. TCRdb reprocessed the public reads (quality trimming at Q25 with fastp, clone calling with MiXCR) and kept in-frame beta chains. Rows with one shared CDR3 protein collapse into an entry with the most common genes and DNA. V and J calls and clone size were set by TCRdb, not the authors. The sample table shows 90,000 to 130,000 distinct CDR3 sequences, and 9% to 14% are seen once. The leading ten clones occupy around 2.9% of the sample.

This was a case-control study nested in a cohort of healthcare workers in London, UK, who had nasopharyngeal swab PCR tests and blood samples taken every week. Healthcare workers were enrolled in the week of the UK lockdown, from 23 to 31 March 2020, and were followed every week for up to roughly 16 weeks. This sequence originates from an adult who was a healthcare worker with PCR-confirmed SARS-CoV-2 infection or an uninfected control (not recorded which). Sequenced material: whole blood. The chain is assembled from TRBV6-5 and TRBJ1-6; the central 7 bases match TRBD1. The CDR3: CASSPGQSSYNSPLHF. The base sequence is TGTGCCAGCAGCCCGGGACAGAGCTCCTATAATTCACCCCTCCACTTT.